This is a list of T cell receptor beta chains from one sample in a study of CD8 T cells in ankylosing spondylitis. MiXCR, run by TCRdb on the 5' RACE reads, gives a single entry per CDR3 protein. The sample holds 75,000 to 95,000 distinct CDR3 sequences, roughly 9% seen once. Sequences were obtained from blood, either unsorted or a sorted T cell fraction (not recorded which). The receptors come from a male donor with ankylosing spondylitis. Both conserved end residues are part of each CDR3. The D gene is left open where the match is weak. Clone size is shown for a subset of rows, as once, few, many or a class of expanded clone.

TRBD2,TRBV2,many,TRBJ2-7,13,CASIGSGRNEQYF,TGTGCCAGCATAGGTAGCGGGAGGAACGAGCAGTACTTC
TRBD1,TRBV6-5,many,TRBJ2-2,15,CASSYLTGAAGELFF,TGTGCCAGCAGTTATCTCACAGGGGCAGCCGGGGAGCTGTTTTTT
TRBD2,TRBV20-1,NA,TRBJ2-1,13,CSASGLERNEQFF,TGCAGTGCTTCGGGACTAGAGCGGAATGAGCAGTTCTTC
NA,TRBV2,many,TRBJ2-1,15,CASSENYQAYNEQFF,TGTGCCAGCAGTGAAAACTACCAGGCCTACAATGAGCAGTTCTTC
NA,TRBV20-1,few,TRBJ2-1,13,CSARDGSDNEQFF,TGCAGTGCTAGAGACGGGAGCGACAATGAGCAGTTCTTC
TRBD1,TRBV12-3/TRBV12-4,many,TRBJ1-2,13,CASSFGQGGGYTF,TGTGCCAGCAGTTTCGGACAGGGTGGTGGCTACACCTTC
NA,TRBV5-6,NA,TRBJ2-5,13,CASSLADEETQYF,TGTGCCAGCAGCTTGGCTGATGAAGAGACCCAGTACTTC
NA,TRBV5-1,NA,TRBJ2-1,15,CASSPSSGGRNEQFF,TGCGCCAGCAGCCCGAGTAGCGGAGGACGTAATGAGCAGTTCTTC
NA,TRBV27,NA,TRBJ2-5,16,CASSFQAGPYQETQYF,TGTGCCAGCAGTTTTCAGGCAGGGCCGTACCAAGAGACCCAGTACTTC
NA,TRBV7-9,NA,TRBJ1-1,13,CASSQGVGTEAFF,TGTGCCAGCAGCCAAGGGGTCGGGACTGAAGCTTTCTTT
NA,TRBV21-1,many,TRBJ2-4,17,CASSAQGQGLGKNIQYF,TGTGCCAGCAGCGCGCAGGGACAGGGGCTCGGCAAAAACATTCAGTACTTC
TRBD2,TRBV25-1,NA,TRBJ2-7,15,CASSVLAGGPYEQYF,TGTGCCAGCAGTGTCCTAGCGGGAGGGCCCTACGAGCAGTACTTC
NA,TRBV2,few,TRBJ2-1,12,CASLRDLNEQFF,TGTGCCAGCCTTCGGGACCTCAATGAGCAGTTCTTC
NA,TRBV20-1,many,TRBJ2-3,15,CSAPSGGASADTQYF,TGCAGTGCCCCATCCGGAGGGGCTTCGGCAGATACGCAGTATTTT
NA,TRBV11-2,NA,TRBJ2-5,15,CASSLDLAIQETQYF,TGTGCCAGCAGCTTAGACCTAGCAATCCAAGAGACCCAGTACTTC
TRBD1,TRBV12-3/TRBV12-4,many,TRBJ1-2,11,CASTQGEGYTF,TGTGCCAGCACCCAGGGGGAGGGCTACACCTTC
NA,TRBV15,many,TRBJ2-4,17,CATSRDWREAPKNIQYF,TGTGCCACCAGCAGAGATTGGAGGGAGGCTCCCAAAAACATTCAGTACTTC
TRBD1,TRBV25-1,NA,TRBJ1-4,13,CASTTGEEEKLFF,TGTGCCAGCACGACAGGGGAGGAGGAAAAACTGTTTTTT
TRBD1,TRBV12-3/TRBV12-4,few,TRBJ1-4,15,CASSLDRGLVEKLFF,TGTGCCAGCAGCCTAGACAGGGGGCTGGTTGAAAAACTGTTTTTT
NA,TRBV19,medium-sized,TRBJ1-1,15,CASSSPDILNTEAFF,TGTGCCAGTAGTTCCCCAGACATCCTGAACACTGAAGCTTTCTTT
NA,TRBV13,few,TRBJ2-3,14,CASSLERATDTQYF,TGTGCCAGCAGCTTAGAAAGAGCCACAGATACGCAGTATTTT
NA,TRBV12-3/TRBV12-4,many,TRBJ2-1,14,CASSSPLGADEQFF,TGTGCCAGCAGTTCACCTTTGGGGGCCGATGAGCAGTTCTTC
NA,TRBV7-7,NA,TRBJ2-6,16,CASSLGRDSGANVLTF,TGTGCCAGCAGCTTAGGACGGGACTCTGGGGCCAACGTCCTGACTTTC
NA,TRBV6-1,many,TRBJ2-1,13,CASGPWGANEQFF,TGTGCCAGCGGCCCCTGGGGGGCCAATGAGCAGTTCTTC
TRBD1,TRBV7-6,NA,TRBJ2-7,16,CASTYSTGAPRDEQYF,TGTGCCAGCACCTATTCGACAGGGGCCCCGAGGGACGAGCAGTACTTC
NA,TRBV11-2,many,TRBJ2-1,15,CASSLVAVPGYEQFF,TGTGCCAGCAGCTTAGTAGCCGTTCCCGGCTATGAGCAGTTCTTC
NA,TRBV7-2,NA,TRBJ2-7,13,CASSLPTYYEQYF,TGTGCCAGCAGCTTACCGACATACTACGAGCAGTACTTC
NA,TRBV7-9,many,TRBJ2-1,13,CASSLDASSEQFF,TGTGCCAGCAGCTTAGATGCTAGCTCCGAGCAGTTCTTC
NA,TRBV12-3/TRBV12-4,NA,TRBJ2-2,14,CASSLLPGSGELFF,TGTGCCAGCAGTTTACTCCCGGGGTCCGGGGAGCTGTTTTTT
TRBD2,TRBV14,few,TRBJ2-5,17,CASSRTSVISGEETQYF,TGTGCCAGCAGCCGGACTAGCGTAATAAGTGGAGAAGAGACCCAGTACTTC
NA,TRBV5-1,few,TRBJ1-5,14,CASSLGGGNQPQHF,TGCGCCAGCAGCTTGGGGGGCGGCAATCAGCCCCAGCATTTT
TRBD2,TRBV5-6,NA,TRBJ2-1,15,CASSPGLAGANEQFF,TGTGCCAGCAGCCCGGGACTAGCGGGAGCCAATGAGCAGTTCTTC
NA,TRBV24-1,many,TRBJ2-1,16,CATSDVDSTSYNEQFF,TGTGCCACCAGTGACGTGGACAGCACCTCCTACAATGAGCAGTTCTTC